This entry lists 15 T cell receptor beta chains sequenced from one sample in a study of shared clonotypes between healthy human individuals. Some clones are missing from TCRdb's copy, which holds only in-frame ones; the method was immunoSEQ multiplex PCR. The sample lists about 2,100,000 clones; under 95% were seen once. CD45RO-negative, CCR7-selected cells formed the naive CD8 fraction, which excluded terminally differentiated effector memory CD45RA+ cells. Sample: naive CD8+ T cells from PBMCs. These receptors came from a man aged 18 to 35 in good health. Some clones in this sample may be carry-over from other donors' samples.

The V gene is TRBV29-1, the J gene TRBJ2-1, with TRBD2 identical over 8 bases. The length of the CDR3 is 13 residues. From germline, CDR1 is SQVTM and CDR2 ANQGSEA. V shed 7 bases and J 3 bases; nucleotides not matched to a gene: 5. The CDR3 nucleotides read TGCAGCGGAGCCGGGACTAGCTACAATGAGCAGTTCTTC. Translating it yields CSGAGTSYNEQFF.

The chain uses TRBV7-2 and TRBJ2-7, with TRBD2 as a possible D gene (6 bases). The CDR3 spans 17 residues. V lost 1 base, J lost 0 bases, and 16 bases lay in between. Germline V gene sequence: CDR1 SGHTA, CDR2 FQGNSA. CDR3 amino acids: CASSLGPGLRSSYEQYF. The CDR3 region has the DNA TGTGCCAGCAGCTTAGGACCTGGACTAAGGAGCTCCTACGAGCAGTACTTC.

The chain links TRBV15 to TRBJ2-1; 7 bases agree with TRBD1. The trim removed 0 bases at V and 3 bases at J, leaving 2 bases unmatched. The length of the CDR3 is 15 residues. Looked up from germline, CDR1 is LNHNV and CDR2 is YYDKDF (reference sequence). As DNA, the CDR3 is TGTGCCACCAGCAGAGATCGGGACAGCTACAATGAGCAGTTCTTC. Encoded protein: CATSRDRDSYNEQFF.

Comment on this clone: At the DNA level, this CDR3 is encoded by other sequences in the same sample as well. Here the CDR3 DNA reads TGTGCCAGCAGTCCGGACGGATATGGCTACACCTTC. Its protein is CASSPDGYGYTF. This sequence joins TRBV27 and TRBJ1-2; D unresolved. Germline V lookup: CDR1 MNHEY, CDR2 SMNVEV (reference sequence). The CDR3 runs to 12 residues. Trimming pared 5 bases from V and 5 bases from J, leaving 9 bases between.

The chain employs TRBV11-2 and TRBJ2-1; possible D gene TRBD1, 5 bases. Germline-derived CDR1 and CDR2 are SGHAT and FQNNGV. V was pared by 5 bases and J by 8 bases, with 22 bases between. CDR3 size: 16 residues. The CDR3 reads CASSPVRTFLSDEQFF. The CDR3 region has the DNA TGTGCCAGCAGCCCCGTAAGGACATTTTTGAGCGATGAGCAGTTCTTC.

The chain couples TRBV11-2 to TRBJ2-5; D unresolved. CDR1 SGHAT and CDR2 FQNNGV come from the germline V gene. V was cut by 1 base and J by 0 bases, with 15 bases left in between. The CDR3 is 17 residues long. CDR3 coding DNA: TGTGCCAGCAGCTTAGTCGGTAACTTGTTACACCAAGAGACCCAGTACTTC. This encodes CASSLVGNLLHQETQYF.

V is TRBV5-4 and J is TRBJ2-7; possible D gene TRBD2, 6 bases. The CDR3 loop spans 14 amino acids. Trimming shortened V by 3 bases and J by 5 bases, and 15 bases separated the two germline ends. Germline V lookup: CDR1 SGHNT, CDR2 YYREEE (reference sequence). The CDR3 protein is CASSWGDSPHEQYF. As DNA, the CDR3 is TGTGCCAGCAGCTGGGGGGATTCCCCCCACGAGCAGTACTTC.

The CDR3 loop reads CASSLGRRLMNTEAFF. As DNA, the CDR3 is TGTGCCAGCAGCTTAGGTCGGCGGCTGATGAACACTGAAGCTTTCTTT. The rearrangement uses TRBV7-9 and TRBJ1-1; D is uncertain. The V end was cut by 1 base, the J end by 0 bases, with 12 bases between. This CDR3 has 16 residues. CDR1 and CDR2 from the germline V gene are SEHNR and FQNEAQ (reference sequence).

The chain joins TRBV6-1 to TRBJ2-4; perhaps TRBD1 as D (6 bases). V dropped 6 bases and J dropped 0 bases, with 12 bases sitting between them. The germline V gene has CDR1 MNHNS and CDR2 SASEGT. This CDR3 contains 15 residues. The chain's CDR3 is CASSRGQLAKNIQYF. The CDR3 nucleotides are TGTGCCAGCAGCCGAGGACAGCTAGCCAAAAACATTCAGTACTTC.

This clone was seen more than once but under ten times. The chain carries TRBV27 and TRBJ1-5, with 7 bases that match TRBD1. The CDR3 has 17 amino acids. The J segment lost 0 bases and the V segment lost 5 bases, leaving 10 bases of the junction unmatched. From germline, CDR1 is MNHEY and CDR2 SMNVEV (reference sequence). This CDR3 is CASSKAGGTYSNQPQHF. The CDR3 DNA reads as TGTGCCAGCAGTAAGGCAGGGGGGACTTATAGCAATCAGCCCCAGCATTTT.

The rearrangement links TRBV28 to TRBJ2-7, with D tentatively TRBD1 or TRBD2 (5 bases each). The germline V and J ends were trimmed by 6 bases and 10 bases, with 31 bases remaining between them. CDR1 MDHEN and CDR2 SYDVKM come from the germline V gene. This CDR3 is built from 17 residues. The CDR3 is CASSAGERWDESEPQYF. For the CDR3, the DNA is TGTGCCAGCAGCGCCGGAGAGCGGTGGGACGAAAGCGAACCTCAGTACTTC.

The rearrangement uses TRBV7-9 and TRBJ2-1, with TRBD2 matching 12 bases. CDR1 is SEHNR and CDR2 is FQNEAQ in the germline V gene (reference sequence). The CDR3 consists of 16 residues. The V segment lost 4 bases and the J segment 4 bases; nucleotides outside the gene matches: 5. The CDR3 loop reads CASSSWTSGAYNEQFF. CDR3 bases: TGTGCCAGCAGCTCATGGACTAGCGGGGCATACAATGAGCAGTTCTTC.

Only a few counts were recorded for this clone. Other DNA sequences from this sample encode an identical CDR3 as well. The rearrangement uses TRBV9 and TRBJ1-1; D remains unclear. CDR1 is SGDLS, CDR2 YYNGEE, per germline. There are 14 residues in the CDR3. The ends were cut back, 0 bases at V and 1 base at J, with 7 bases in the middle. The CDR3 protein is CASSVAGRNTEAFF. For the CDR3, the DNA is TGTGCCAGCAGCGTAGCCGGCAGGAACACTGAAGCTTTCTTT.

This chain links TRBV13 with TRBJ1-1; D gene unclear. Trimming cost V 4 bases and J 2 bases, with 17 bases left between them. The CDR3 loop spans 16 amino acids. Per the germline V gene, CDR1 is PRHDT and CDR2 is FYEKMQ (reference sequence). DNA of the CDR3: TGTGCCAGCAGCTCCCGAGCGGGCAGTGTTAACACTGAAGCTTTCTTT. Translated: CASSSRAGSVNTEAFF.

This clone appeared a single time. For the CDR3, the DNA is TGTGCCAGCAACGACGGCGGCGGCTACACCTTC. Translated: CASNDGGGYTF. V is TRBV6-4 and J is TRBJ1-2; D is unclear. Trimming removed 7 bases at V and 8 bases at J, with 11 bases between. The CDR3 has 11 residues. CDR1 and CDR2 from the germline V gene are MRHNA and SNTAGT.